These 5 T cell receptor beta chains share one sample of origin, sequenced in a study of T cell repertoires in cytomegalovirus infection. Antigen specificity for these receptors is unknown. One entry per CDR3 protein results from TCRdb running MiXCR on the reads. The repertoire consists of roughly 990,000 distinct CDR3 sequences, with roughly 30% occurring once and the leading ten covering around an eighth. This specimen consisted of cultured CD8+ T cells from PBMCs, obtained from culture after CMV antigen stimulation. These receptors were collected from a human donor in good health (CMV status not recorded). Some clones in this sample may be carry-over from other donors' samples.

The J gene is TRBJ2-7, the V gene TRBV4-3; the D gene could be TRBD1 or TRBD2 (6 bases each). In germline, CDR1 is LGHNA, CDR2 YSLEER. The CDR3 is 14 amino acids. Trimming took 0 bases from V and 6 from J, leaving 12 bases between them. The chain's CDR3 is CASSQDGGQIEQYV. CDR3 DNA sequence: TGCGCCAGCAGCCAAGATGGGGGGCAGATCGAGCAGTACGTC.

The CDR3 nucleotides read TGCGCCAGCAGCCAAGATCCGAACAATGAGCAGTTCTTC. Protein sequence: CASSQDPNNEQFF. The J gene is TRBJ2-1, the V gene TRBV4-3; D gene ambiguous. CDR1 is LGHNA, CDR2 YSLEER, per germline. V lost 0 bases and J 5 bases, leaving 5 bases between the germline ends. The CDR3 runs 13 residues.

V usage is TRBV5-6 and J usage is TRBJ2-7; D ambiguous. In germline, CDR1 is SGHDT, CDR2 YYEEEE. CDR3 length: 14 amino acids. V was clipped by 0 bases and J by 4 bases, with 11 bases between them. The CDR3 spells CASSLETAVYEQYF. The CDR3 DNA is TGTGCCAGCAGCTTGGAAACAGCAGTTTACGAGCAGTACTTC.

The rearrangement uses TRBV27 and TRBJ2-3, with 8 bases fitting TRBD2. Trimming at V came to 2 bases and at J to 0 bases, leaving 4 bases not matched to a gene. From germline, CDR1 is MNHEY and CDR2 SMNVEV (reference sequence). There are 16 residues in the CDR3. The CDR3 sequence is CASSLIAGRSTDTQYF. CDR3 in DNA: TGTGCCAGCAGTTTAATAGCGGGGAGGAGCACAGATACGCAGTATTTT.

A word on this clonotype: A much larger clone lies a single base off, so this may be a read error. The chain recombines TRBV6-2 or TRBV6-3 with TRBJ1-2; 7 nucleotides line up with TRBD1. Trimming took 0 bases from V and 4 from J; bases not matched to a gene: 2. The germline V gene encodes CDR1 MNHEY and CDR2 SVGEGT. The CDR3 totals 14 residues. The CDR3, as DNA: TGTGCCAGCAGTTACTCGACAGGGACCTATGGCTACACCTTC. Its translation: CASSYSTGTYGYTF.